These 4 T cell receptor beta chains were sequenced from one sample in a study of cytomegalovirus exposure and HLA in healthy donors. PCR primers comprised 60 Vbeta and 13 Jbeta primers. The table came from immunoSEQ multiplex PCR; TCRdb's copy has only in-frame clones and leaves some out. The sample lists fewer than 90,000 clones, approximately 78% occurring once. Sequencing used PBMCs. Every receptor here comes from a male donor in good health and CMV-seropositive.

This clone was observed a few times. The chain recombines TRBV12-5 with TRBJ1-1, with 8 bases matching TRBD1. Trimming took 9 bases from V and 1 from J; bases not matched to a gene: 7. This CDR3 is built from 14 residues. The germline CDR1 and CDR2 sequences are LGHNT and FRNRAP. CDR3 nucleotide sequence: TGTGCTAGCAACCTGGACAGGGCGAACACTGAAGCTTTCTTT. Protein product: CASNLDRANTEAFF. Using reference TRBV12-5 and TRBJ1-1 for the parts outside the CDR3, the full variable domain is DARVTQTPRHKVTEMGQEVTMRCQPILGHNTVFWYRQTMMQGLELLAYFRNRAPLDDSGMPKDRFSAEMPDATLATLKIQPSEPRDSAVYFCASNLDRANTEAFFGQGTRLTVV.

V and J are TRBV13 and TRBJ2-1; D is perhaps TRBD2 (6 bases). The CDR3 runs to 14 residues. Looked up from germline, CDR1 is PRHDT and CDR2 is FYEKMQ (reference sequence). Trimming shortened V by 4 bases and J by 1 base, and 8 bases separated the two germline ends. CDR3 loop: CASSSRGSYNEQFF. DNA of the CDR3: TGTGCCAGCAGCTCCCGGGGGTCCTACAATGAGCAGTTCTTC. The full variable domain, with the rest looked up from reference TRBV13 and TRBJ2-1, is AAGVIQSPRHLIKEKRETATLKCYPIPRHDTVYWYQQGPGQDPQFLISFYEKMQSDKGSIPDRFSAQQFSDYHSELNMSSLELGDSALYFCASSSRGSYNEQFFGPGTRLTVL.

The chain employs TRBV6-1 and TRBJ1-2; 7 nucleotides agree with TRBD1. Trimming took 7 bases from V and 4 from J; bases not matched to a gene: 12. This CDR3 contains 15 residues. The germline gives CDR1 MNHNS, CDR2 SASEGT. In DNA form, the CDR3 reads TGTGCCAGCAATATATACCCGGGACAGCCCTATGGCTACACCTTC. It specifies CASNIYPGQPYGYTF.

The chain carries TRBV15 and TRBJ1-1; TRBD1 is a possible D gene (6 bases). The CDR3 is made up of 15 amino acids. Germline V gene lookup returns CDR1 LNHNV and CDR2 YYDKDF (reference sequence). Trimming removed 1 base at V and 1 base at J, with 10 bases between. The CDR3 protein is CATSRVRGENTEAFF. DNA for the CDR3: TGTGCCACCAGCAGAGTCAGGGGAGAGAACACTGAAGCTTTCTTT.